This entry lists 22 T cell receptor beta chains sequenced from one sample in a study of blood T cell repertoires in COVID-19. TCRdb's table, derived via immunoSEQ multiplex PCR, lists solely in-frame clones and lacks some. The sample holds about 170,000 clones; 85% to 90% are singletons and the top ten take approximately 6.5%. What was sequenced was peripheral blood. These receptor sequences come from an elderly woman in a cohort sampled during active or convalescent COVID-19.

The V gene is TRBV7-9, the J gene TRBJ1-2, with TRBD1 as a possible D gene (6 bases). V shed 5 bases and J shed 2 bases, with 15 bases lying between them. This CDR3 contains 15 residues. Germline CDR1 and CDR2: SEHNR and FQNEAQ (reference sequence). Here the CDR3 DNA reads TGTGCCAGCAGCGAACCGGGACACCCCAACTATGGCTACACCTTC. Protein product: CASSEPGHPNYGYTF.

V gene TRBV6-2 or TRBV6-3 combines with J gene TRBJ2-3; 12 positions match TRBD2. The germline CDR1 and CDR2 sequences are MNHEY and SVGEGT. The CDR3 is made up of 14 amino acids. The V gene end was trimmed by 6 bases and the J gene end by 4 bases; junction bases not matched to a gene: 2. CDR3 amino acids: CASSLAGGPDTQYF. In DNA, the CDR3 is TGTGCCAGCAGCCTAGCGGGGGGGCCAGATACGCAGTATTTT.

This clone was seen a single time. This chain links TRBV10-3 with TRBJ2-1; 11 bases match TRBD2. Trimming cost V 6 bases and J 2 bases; bases outside gene matches: 9. This CDR3 region has 17 residues. From germline, CDR1 is ENHRY and CDR2 SYGVKD. The CDR3, as DNA: TGTGCCATCAGCCGACAACTAGCGGGAGAGCCCTACAATGAGCAGTTCTTC. Residues: CAISRQLAGEPYNEQFF.

The genes are TRBV21-1 and TRBJ2-3; the table assigns TRBD1, which was not confirmed against the DNA. TRBV21-1 is deemed a pseudogene. The CDR3 consists of 16 residues. CDR3 loop: CASSHLGGLFTDTQYF. The CDR3 DNA follows: TGTGCCAGCAGCCATCTGGGTGGGCTGTTCACAGATACGCAGTATTTT.

The CDR3 is CASSSLATGYGYTF. CDR3 in DNA: TGTGCCAGTAGTTCATTGGCGACAGGCTATGGCTACACCTTC. The genes are TRBV19 and TRBJ1-2; possible D gene TRBD1, 6 bases. CDR1 is LNHDA and CDR2 is SQIVND in the germline V gene (reference sequence). The CDR3 consists of 14 residues. V was clipped by 5 bases and J by 4 bases, with 14 bases between them.

The chain joins TRBV19 to TRBJ1-2; 8 positions match TRBD1. From germline, CDR1 is LNHDA and CDR2 SQIVND (reference sequence). Germline trimming cut 5 bases from V and 1 base from J; bases unmatched to any gene: 3. The CDR3 is 14 amino acids. This CDR3 reads CASSHRGSNYGYTF. The CDR3 coding sequence is TGTGCCAGTAGTCACAGGGGGAGTAACTATGGCTACACCTTC.

This clone was counted ten times or more. The chain joins TRBV2 to TRBJ1-1, with 8 nucleotides matching TRBD1. CDR1 and CDR2 from the germline V gene are SNHLY and FYNNEI. The CDR3 covers 15 residues. V shed 7 bases and J 1 base; nucleotides not matched to a gene: 8. CDR3 region: CASNTPQGANTEAFF. The CDR3 DNA sequence: TGTGCCAGCAATACGCCCCAGGGGGCGAACACTGAAGCTTTCTTT.

V and J are TRBV11-3 and TRBJ1-1; D gene ambiguous. The CDR3 runs to 12 residues. Germline V CDR1 and CDR2: SGHNT, YENEEA. V lost 5 bases, J lost 3 bases, and 7 bases lay in between. The CDR3 loop reads CASSSRYTEAFF. The CDR3 nucleotides read TGTGCCAGCAGCAGCAGGTACACTGAAGCTTTCTTT.

V is TRBV15 and J is TRBJ1-3; D unresolved. V was clipped by 0 bases and J by 0 bases, with 6 bases between them. This CDR3 contains 15 residues. The germline CDR1 and CDR2 sequences are LNHNV and YYDKDF (reference sequence). CDR3 DNA sequence: TGTGCCACCAGCAGAGATCAGATCTCTGGAAACACCATATATTTT. Translating gives CATSRDQISGNTIYF.

The chain uses TRBV4-1 and TRBJ1-2, with 7 nucleotides matching TRBD1. Losses at the gene ends were 2 bases for V and 6 bases for J; bases not matched to a gene: 3. Germline lookup yields CDR1 MGHRA and CDR2 YSYEKL. The CDR3 extends over 13 amino acids. This chain's CDR3 is CASSQTGVNGYTF. CDR3 in DNA: TGCGCCAGCAGCCAAACAGGGGTGAATGGCTACACCTTC.

This rearrangement joins TRBV12-3 or TRBV12-4 to TRBJ2-7; 7 bases are a match to TRBD1. J gave up 3 bases and V 5 bases, and 4 bases lay outside the gene matches. The CDR3 is 13 amino acids. CDR3 bases: TGTGCCAGCAGTCCAGGACAGGACTACGAGCAGTACTTC. Protein: CASSPGQDYEQYF.

The chain carries TRBV19 and TRBJ1-2, with 7 bases fitting TRBD1. CDR1 and CDR2 from the germline V gene are LNHDA and SQIVND (reference sequence). The CDR3 length is 12 residues. V shed 7 bases and J 8 bases; nucleotides not matched to a gene: 7. The CDR3 spells CASTQTGNGYTF. The CDR3 DNA is TGTGCCAGTACCCAGACAGGGAACGGCTACACCTTC.

This clone was seen a few times. This chain joins TRBV9 and TRBJ2-7, with TRBD1 matching 9 bases. The J segment lost 5 bases and the V segment lost 3 bases, leaving 12 bases of the junction unmatched. Germline V gene data show CDR1 as SGDLS and CDR2 as YYNGEE. CDR3 size: 16 residues. The CDR3 sequence: CASSAEPGQGLDEQYF. As DNA, the CDR3 is TGTGCCAGCAGCGCCGAACCGGGACAGGGTCTTGACGAGCAGTACTTC.

The gene calls are TRBV5-4 and TRBJ1-1; weak D call: TRBD1 (5 bases). Germline V gives CDR1 SGHNT, CDR2 YYREEE (reference sequence). V was trimmed by 1 base and J by 9 bases, leaving 10 bases between them. The CDR3 covers 12 residues. The CDR3 loop reads CASSLNGGKAFF. CDR3 in DNA: TGTGCCAGCAGCTTGAATGGGGGGAAAGCTTTCTTT.

This clone appeared a single time. The chain employs TRBV2 and TRBJ2-5; possible D gene TRBD1, 5 bases. Per germline, CDR1 SNHLY and CDR2 FYNNEI. This CDR3 contains 12 residues. V lost 11 bases and J lost 4, with 14 bases in between. In nucleotides, the CDR3 is TGTGCCGTACGAGGTCAGGGAGAGACCCAGTACTTC. Translation: CAVRGQGETQYF.

The chain carries TRBV6-5 and TRBJ2-7; 8 bases fit TRBD1. CDR3 length: 14 amino acids. The V and J ends lost 6 bases and 5 bases, in that order; junction bases with no gene match: 9. Looked up from germline, CDR1 is MNHEY and CDR2 is SVGAGI. The CDR3, as DNA: TGTGCCAGCAGCGTGGACAGGGATCACAACGAGCAGTACGTC. Translated, it gives CASSVDRDHNEQYV.

This sequence joins TRBV4-3 and TRBJ2-5; tentative D call: TRBD2 (5 bases). The germline gives CDR1 LGHNA, CDR2 YSLEER. V was clipped by 1 base and J by 1 base, with 10 bases between them. The CDR3 spans 15 residues. CDR3 residues: CASSQAPGSQETQYF. CDR3 in DNA: TGCGCCAGCAGCCAAGCGCCGGGATCCCAAGAGACCCAGTACTTC.

The rearrangement joins TRBV27 to TRBJ2-7; 7 bases match TRBD1. The CDR3 totals 15 residues. The V gene's germline CDR1 is MNHEY and CDR2 SMNVEV (reference sequence). Trimming removed 8 bases from V and 4 bases from J; junction bases left unmatched: 14. The CDR3 DNA follows: TGTGCCAGCCGACCCCGACAGGGCTCGGATTACGAGCAGTACTTC. Protein: CASRPRQGSDYEQYF.

The CDR3 DNA reads TGTGCCAGCAGTGGCAGGGGACGTAATGAAGCTTTCTTT. Protein: CASSGRGRNEAFF. This rearrangement joins TRBV2 to TRBJ1-1; possible D gene TRBD1, 6 bases. Deletions cut 4 bases from V and 7 bases from J, with 13 bases between. This CDR3 is 13 amino acids long. Germline lookup yields CDR1 SNHLY and CDR2 FYNNEI.

The genes are TRBV5-6 and TRBJ2-3; D not certain. Trimming left V 2 bases short and J 1 base short, with 5 bases between. From germline, CDR1 is SGHDT and CDR2 YYEEEE. The CDR3 runs 13 residues. DNA for the CDR3: TGTGCCAGCAGCTTCCGGGGCACAGATACGCAGTATTTT. This sequence encodes CASSFRGTDTQYF.

J is TRBJ2-7 and V is TRBV6-2 or TRBV6-3; D call uncertain. This CDR3 has 13 residues. With 2 bases removed from V and 6 bases from J, the gap between germline ends came to 11 bases. Per germline, CDR1 MNHEY and CDR2 SVGEGT. Here the CDR3 reads CASSYHLSPEQYV. The CDR3 DNA reads TGTGCCAGCAGTTACCACTTAAGTCCCGAGCAGTACGTC.

Here the CDR3 DNA reads TGTGCCAGCAGCTCCGGACAGGGAGCTCTCTTCGAGCAGTACTTC. Its translation: CASSSGQGALFEQYF. V gene TRBV7-2 combines with J gene TRBJ2-7, with 8 bases lining up with TRBD1. Germline CDR1 and CDR2: SGHTA and FQGNSA. V lost 4 bases, J lost 6 bases, and 11 bases stayed unmatched. The CDR3 has 15 amino acids.